Below, 22 T cell receptor beta chains from the same sample are listed, as sequenced in a study of cytomegalovirus exposure and HLA in healthy donors. The PCR employed 60 Vbeta primers together with 13 Jbeta primers. Profiled with immunoSEQ multiplex PCR; TCRdb holds only in-frame clones, not every one. The profile covers roughly 93,000 clones, with 74% appearing a single time and under 2% taken by the ten largest. The sample comprised PBMCs. All receptors come from a male donor in good health and CMV-seronegative.

This clone was picked up a small number of times. V usage is TRBV6-5 and J usage is TRBJ2-1; D is possibly TRBD1 (6 bases). CDR1 is MNHEY and CDR2 is SVGAGI in the germline V gene. This CDR3 contains 16 residues. The V and J ends lost 0 bases and 0 bases respectively, with 9 bases between them. The CDR3 is CASSYSSRGSYNEQFF. The CDR3 DNA sequence: TGTGCCAGCAGTTACTCTTCCAGGGGCTCCTACAATGAGCAGTTCTTC.

V gene TRBV5-1 combines with J gene TRBJ2-1; TRBD1 matches 9 bases. The germline gives CDR1 SGHRS, CDR2 YFSETQ. This CDR3 contains 15 residues. Losses at the gene ends were 0 bases for V and 6 bases for J; bases not matched to a gene: 4. The CDR3 is CASSLGQTGGNEQFF. The CDR3 DNA sequence: TGCGCCAGCAGCTTGGGCCAGACAGGGGGCAATGAGCAGTTCTTC.

This clone was counted only a few times. The chain is built from TRBV6-5 and TRBJ1-1; TRBD1 matches 7 bases. Trimming cost V 0 bases and J 12 bases; bases outside gene matches: 13. This CDR3 contains 15 residues. Germline CDR1 MNHEY, CDR2 SVGAGI. The CDR3 is CASSYSSTGATDTFF. CDR3 coding DNA: TGTGCCAGCAGTTACTCCTCAACAGGGGCGACCGATACTTTCTTT.

This chain links TRBV28 with TRBJ1-1; D is unresolved. Germline V CDR1 and CDR2: MDHEN, SYDVKM. CDR3 length: 14 amino acids. V was clipped by 1 base and J by 4 bases, with 10 bases between them. CDR3 residues: CASSLYGFGTEAFF. The CDR3 DNA is TGTGCCAGCAGTTTATACGGTTTTGGCACTGAAGCTTTCTTT.

This sequence joins TRBV6-5 and TRBJ2-1, with 9 nucleotides matching TRBD1. V lost 6 bases to trimming and J lost 9 bases; unmatched junction nucleotides: 6. Germline CDR1 is MNHEY and CDR2 is SVGAGI. The CDR3 is made up of 13 amino acids. CDR3 in DNA: TGTGCCAGCAGGCGGGACAGGGAATGTGAGCAGTTCTTC. It encodes CASRRDRECEQFF.

In this sample, this clone turned up a few times. The rearrangement joins TRBV10-3 to TRBJ1-1; D possibly corresponds to TRBD1 (6 bases). Between the trimmed V and J ends, which lost 6 bases and 5 bases, there was a span of 16 bases. CDR1 and CDR2 from the germline V gene are ENHRY and SYGVKD. CDR3 length equals 14 residues. The CDR3: CAISSQGGGTEAFF. CDR3 DNA sequence: TGTGCCATCAGCTCACAGGGCGGTGGTACTGAAGCTTTCTTT.

This clone has only a few counts. The chain links TRBV5-1 to TRBJ2-7; TRBD2 matches 13 bases. The CDR3 runs 18 residues. CDR1 and CDR2 (germline): SGHRS, YFSETQ. After removal of 2 bases from V and 0 bases from J, the junction contained 8 bases not matched to a gene. The CDR3 coding sequence is TGCGCCAGCAGCTTCTCACTAGCGGGAGGGTCGAGCTCCTACGAGCAGTACTTC. This codes for CASSFSLAGGSSSYEQYF.

J is TRBJ1-5 and V is TRBV6-1; D is perhaps TRBD1 (6 bases). The ends were cut back, 5 bases at V and 10 bases at J, with 15 bases in the middle. CDR1 and CDR2 (germline): MNHNS, SASEGT. The CDR3 totals 13 residues. The CDR3 sequence is CASSLQGEGPQHF. The CDR3 DNA reads as TGTGCCAGCAGTCTACAGGGTGAAGGTCCCCAGCATTTT.

The rearrangement uses TRBV28 and TRBJ2-2; D not resolved. The CDR3 totals 13 residues. The V gene lost 1 base and the J gene lost 3 bases, with 3 bases spanning the gap. Germline V lookup: CDR1 MDHEN, CDR2 SYDVKM. In DNA form, the CDR3 reads TGTGCCAGCAGTTTATTCGACACCGGGGAGCTGTTTTTT. Translated, it gives CASSLFDTGELFF.

The V gene is TRBV7-6, the J gene TRBJ1-2, with D uncertain. The CDR3 contains 14 residues. Germline V CDR1 and CDR2: SGHVS, FNYEAQ. The V end lost 2 bases, the J end lost 7 bases, and 14 bases lay between the germline ends. CDR3 nucleotide sequence: TGTGCCAGCAGCTTATTGCCTGGAGAAGGTGGCTACACCTTC. Protein: CASSLLPGEGGYTF.

This chain connects TRBV5-1 to TRBJ2-7; tentatively, D is TRBD1 (5 bases). Germline assignment: CDR1 SGHRS and CDR2 YFSETQ. CDR3 length equals 14 residues. V was trimmed by 2 bases and J by 1 base, leaving 10 bases between them. The CDR3 reads CASSFSQVSYEQYF. The CDR3 DNA reads TGCGCCAGCAGCTTTTCACAGGTTTCCTACGAGCAGTACTTC.

The rearrangement joins TRBV6-5 to TRBJ2-1, with D possibly TRBD2 on 5 matching bases. Germline V gene lookup returns CDR1 MNHEY and CDR2 SVGAGI. V lost 0 bases and J lost 7, with 13 bases in between. The CDR3 is 15 amino acids. CDR3 DNA sequence: TGTGCCAGCAGTTACTCGTTATCTAGCAGGAATGAGCAGTTCTTC. Translated, it gives CASSYSLSSRNEQFF.

This clone was seen a handful of times. The rearrangement links TRBV11-2 to TRBJ1-4; no clear D gene. The V and J ends lost 1 base and 3 bases respectively, with 6 bases between them. Germline CDR1 SGHAT, CDR2 FQNNGV. CDR3 length equals 14 residues. CDR3 coding DNA: TGTGCCAGCAGCTTAGGCACAGCTAATGAAAAACTGTTTTTT. This gives the protein CASSLGTANEKLFF.

Notes on this clone: The germline gene is not matched at one end of the junction; a read error may be the cause. The rearrangement links TRBV2 to TRBJ1-5; D gene ambiguous. Germline V gene data show CDR1 as SNHLY and CDR2 as FYNNEI. This CDR3 spans 13 amino acids. CDR3 amino acids: CASSVHSNQPPHF. The CDR3 DNA reads TGTGCCAGCAGTGTACATAGCAATCAGCCCCCGCATTTT.

V usage is TRBV7-9 and J usage is TRBJ2-7; 14 positions agree with TRBD2. Germline V CDR1 and CDR2: SEHNR, FQNEAQ (reference sequence). The CDR3 is 15 residues long. V dropped 4 bases and J dropped 8; count of bases not matched to a gene: 7. The CDR3 here is CASSSSGLAGAKQYF. DNA of the CDR3: TGTGCCAGCAGCTCTTCGGGACTAGCGGGAGCTAAGCAGTACTTC. Based on the CDR3 plus reference TRBV7-9 and TRBJ2-7, the full variable domain is DTGVSQNPRHKITKRGQNVTFRCDPISEHNRLYWYRQTLGQGPEFLTYFQNEAQLEKSRLLSDRFSAERPKGSFSTLEIQRTEQGDSAMYLCASSSSGLAGAKQYFGPGTRLTVT.

This clone appeared a few times. The chain couples TRBV7-3 to TRBJ2-3; 12 bases are shared with TRBD1. The CDR3 is made up of 15 amino acids. Germline values: CDR1 SGHTA, CDR2 FQGTGA. The trim removed 5 bases at V and 5 bases at J, leaving 5 bases unmatched. CDR3 amino acids: CASSPGTGGVDTQYF. Here the CDR3 DNA reads TGTGCCAGCAGCCCTGGGACAGGGGGCGTAGATACGCAGTATTTT.

The V gene is TRBV10-3, the J gene TRBJ1-1, with TRBD1 matching 8 bases. With V trimmed by 2 bases and J by 2 bases, 7 bases remained unmatched. The CDR3 is made up of 16 amino acids. CDR1 and CDR2 from the germline V gene are ENHRY and SYGVKD. Here the CDR3 reads CAISEPTGTGNTEAFF. CDR3 coding DNA: TGTGCCATCAGTGAGCCAACCGGGACAGGAAACACTGAAGCTTTCTTT.

This rearrangement joins TRBV14 to TRBJ1-2; 8 positions match TRBD1. The CDR3 is 15 amino acids. Germline V gene data show CDR1 as SGHDN and CDR2 as FVKESK. The ends lost 5 bases at V and 3 bases at J; junction bases unmatched: 8. The CDR3 reads CASSARQGSDYGYTF. The DNA for the CDR3 is TGTGCCAGCAGCGCAAGACAGGGGTCGGACTATGGCTACACCTTC.

The chain uses TRBV30 and TRBJ2-5; TRBD1 aligns across 9 bases. Germline V lookup: CDR1 GTSNPN, CDR2 SVGIG (reference sequence). The CDR3 runs 14 residues. V trimming: 5 bases; J trimming: 5 bases; junction bases outside the gene matches: 9. DNA of the CDR3: TGTGCCTGGGGTTCGGGACAGGGAGGTGAGACCCAGTACTTC. Its protein is CAWGSGQGGETQYF.

J is TRBJ1-5 and V is TRBV19, with a weak D call TRBD1 (6 bases). The germline V gene encodes CDR1 LNHDA and CDR2 SQIVND (reference sequence). The V end lost 3 bases, the J end lost 4 bases, and 25 bases lay between the germline ends. The CDR3 is 19 residues long. The CDR3 DNA reads as TGTGCCAGTAGTATTGGGAAGTTTCGTGGCGGGGGGCTGAATCAGCCCCAGCATTTT. It encodes CASSIGKFRGGGLNQPQHF. Full variable domain (remainder filled in from reference TRBV19 and TRBJ1-5): DGGITQSPKYLFRKEGQNVTLSCEQNLNHDAMYWYRQDPGQGLRLIYYSQIVNDFQKGDIAEGYSVSREKKESFPLTVTSAQKNPTAFYLCASSIGKFRGGGLNQPQHFGDGTRLSIL.

This clone was detected a few times. The chain recombines TRBV6-1 with TRBJ2-7; D is unresolved. The CDR3 is 13 amino acids. Germline lookup yields CDR1 MNHNS and CDR2 SASEGT. Deletions cut 5 bases from V and 0 bases from J, with 8 bases between. CDR3 DNA sequence: TGTGCCAGCAGTTGGAGAGACTCCTACGAGCAGTACTTC. As protein: CASSWRDSYEQYF.

The V call is TRBV5-6, the J call TRBJ1-4, with 7 bases fitting TRBD1. Germline trimming cut 4 bases from V and 0 bases from J; bases unmatched to any gene: 9. The germline V gene encodes CDR1 SGHDT and CDR2 YYEEEE. The CDR3 extends over 17 amino acids. This CDR3 is CASSRIGQAATNEKLFF. CDR3 in DNA: TGTGCCAGCAGCAGAATCGGACAGGCGGCAACTAATGAAAAACTGTTTTTT.